This T cell receptor beta chain is drawn from a study of neurological immune-mediated disorders. TCRdb itself ran the 5' RACE reads through MiXCR, one entry per CDR3 protein. The table has 55,000 to 75,000 distinct CDR3 sequences, roughly an eighth seen once; the top ten hold 4.5% to 5.5%. Many counts were recorded for this clonotype. This sample's time point: longitudinal time-point 1 (baseline). With V trimmed by 0 bases and J by 4 bases, 4 bases remained unmatched. This CDR3 contains 17 residues. Germline V gene sequence: CDR1 LGHNA, CDR2 YNFKEQ. The chain couples TRBV4-2 to TRBJ2-3; 13 positions match TRBD2. This clonotype originated in a female donor with HTLV-1-associated myelopathy (HAM/TSP). The sample taken for sequencing was PBMCs. The CDR3 DNA is TGTGCCAGCAGCCAAGAAACTAGCGGGGGGGCAGCAGATACGCAGTATTTT. This codes for CASSQETSGGAADTQYF.